Below, one TCR beta chain is given with its context. V lost 1 base, J lost 1 base, and 5 bases stayed unmatched. The CDR3 covers 16 residues. CDR1 and CDR2 from the germline V gene are MNHEY and SVGAGI. This sample is drawn from a study of blood T cell repertoires in COVID-19. Some clones are missing from TCRdb's copy, which holds only in-frame ones; the method was immunoSEQ multiplex PCR. The profile shows over 90,000 clones, roughly 90% of them singletons. This clonotype originated in a woman aged 50 to 65 with COVID-19, enrolled during active disease. Sequencing was performed on peripheral blood. The chain couples TRBV6-5 to TRBJ2-7; 9 nucleotides line up with TRBD1. The CDR3 loop is CASSYWGQGSSYEQYF. For the CDR3, the DNA is TGTGCCAGCAGTTACTGGGGACAGGGTTCTTCCTACGAGCAGTACTTC.